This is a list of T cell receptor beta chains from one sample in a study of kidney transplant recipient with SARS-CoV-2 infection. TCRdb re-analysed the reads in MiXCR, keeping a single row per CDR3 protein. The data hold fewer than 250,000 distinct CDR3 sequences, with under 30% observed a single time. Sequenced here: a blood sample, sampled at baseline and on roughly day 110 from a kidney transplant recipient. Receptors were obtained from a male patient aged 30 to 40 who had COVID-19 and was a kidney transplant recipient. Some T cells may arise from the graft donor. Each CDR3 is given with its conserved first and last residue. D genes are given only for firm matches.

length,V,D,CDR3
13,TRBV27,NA,CASSPGPWFEQFF
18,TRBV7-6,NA,CASSPEPREGSPASPLHF
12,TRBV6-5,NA,CASGRQKRGYTF
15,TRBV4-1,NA,CASSQDLASEETQYF
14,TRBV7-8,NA,CASSLGGGAGGYTF
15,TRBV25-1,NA,CASSEPGGSTDTQYF
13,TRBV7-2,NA,CASSLGGGNTIYF
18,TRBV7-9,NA,CAGSFAHSTPPGYNEQFF
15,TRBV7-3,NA,CASSLISGPYNEQFF
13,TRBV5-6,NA,CASRGHQKYEQYF
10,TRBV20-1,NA,CRTEEGEAFF
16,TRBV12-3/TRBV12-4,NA,CASSPRDALNTGELFF
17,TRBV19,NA,CASSHVKTNRKTYGYTF
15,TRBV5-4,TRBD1,CASSQTGDGTDTQYF
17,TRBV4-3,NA,CASSFIVGRRKTYGYTF
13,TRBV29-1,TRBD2,CSVVAGERGEQFF
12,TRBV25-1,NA,CASSVDNQPQHF
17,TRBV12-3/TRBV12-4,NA,CASSGSTTAGKTYGYTF
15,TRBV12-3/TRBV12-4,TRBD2,CASSWSSGLYNEQFF
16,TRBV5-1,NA,CASSPTTSRVNTEAFF
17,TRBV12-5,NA,CASGRGVLQGKTYGYTF
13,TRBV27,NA,CASKFGGTGGYTF
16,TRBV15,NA,CATSSAETYARGGQYF
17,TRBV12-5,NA,CASGSLSLQGKTYGYTF
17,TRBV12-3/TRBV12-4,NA,CACNVVYSFRKTYGYTF
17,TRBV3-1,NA,CASSSGIPISIRTEAFF
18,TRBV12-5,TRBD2,CASAPAPGTSGKINEQFF
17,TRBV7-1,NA,CASSAWGHEGKTYGYTF
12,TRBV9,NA,CASSAGGEPQHF
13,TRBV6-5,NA,CASRVAGDTEAFF
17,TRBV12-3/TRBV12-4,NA,CASSMRDSFRKTYGYTF
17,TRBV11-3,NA,CASSTPFLASSTDTQYF
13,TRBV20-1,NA,CSARPAPTGAQYF
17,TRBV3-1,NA,CASSFYFTLRKTYGYTF
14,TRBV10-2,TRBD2,CASSETSGRHEQYF
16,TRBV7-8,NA,CASSLVSWASNQPQHF
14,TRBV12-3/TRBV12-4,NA,CASSPAGGSYGYTF
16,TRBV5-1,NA,CASPQLSVRKTYGYTF
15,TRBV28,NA,CASSLPTGYNQPQHF
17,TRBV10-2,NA,CASSCMGTSRKTYGYTF
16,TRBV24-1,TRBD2,CATSGSKAGDEGTQYF
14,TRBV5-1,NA,CASSLRRGGETQYF
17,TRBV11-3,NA,CASNDRHDLGKTYGYTF
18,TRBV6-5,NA,CASSHWDKFFENTGELFF
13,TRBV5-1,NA,CASSLRLQSGYTF
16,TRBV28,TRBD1,CASSLSGQGHYNEQFF
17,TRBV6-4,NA,CASSVGCSHGKTYGYTF
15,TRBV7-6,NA,CASSLRGGREETQYF
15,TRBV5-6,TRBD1,CASSFGSGGSGELFF
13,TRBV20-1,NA,CSAEVGAVNIQYF
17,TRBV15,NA,CATSMPERCGKTYGYTF
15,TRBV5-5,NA,CASSLNVGTGNTIYF
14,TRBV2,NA,CASIDRTTSYEQYF
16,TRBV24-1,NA,CATSDPSGPSGNTIYF
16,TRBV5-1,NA,CASIPPSVRKTYGYTF
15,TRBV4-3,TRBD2,CASSQDRWGGETQYF
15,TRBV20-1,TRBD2,CSAIRLAGGTDTQYF
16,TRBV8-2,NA,CGSPLGDSRKTYGYTF
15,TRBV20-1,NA,CSASRSGLPRGEQYF